This TCR beta chain was sequenced in a study of early T cells in non-severe SARS-CoV-2 infection. General study results and limits: Anti-spike CD8 responses were favored in VDJdb matching, and private and CD4 specificities were missed.

TCRdb re-called the 5' RACE reads through MiXCR, storing one row per CDR3 protein. The data contain about 30,000 distinct CDR3 sequences, roughly 6.1% of them singletons. This clonotype was seen repeatedly, ten times or more. Antigen unknown. The V and J ends lost 1 base and 6 bases respectively, with 10 bases between them. Germline-derived CDR1 and CDR2 are SGHVS and FNYEAQ. The CDR3 is 14 residues long. Material for sequencing was whole blood. This receptor was obtained from an adult who was a healthcare worker with PCR-confirmed SARS-CoV-2 infection or an uninfected control (not recorded which). The chain couples TRBV7-6 to TRBJ2-1; D tentatively fits TRBD1 or TRBD2 (6 bases each). CDR3 loop: CASSLDGGPNEQFF. As DNA, the CDR3 is TGTGCCAGCAGCTTAGATGGGGGGCCCAATGAGCAGTTCTTC.